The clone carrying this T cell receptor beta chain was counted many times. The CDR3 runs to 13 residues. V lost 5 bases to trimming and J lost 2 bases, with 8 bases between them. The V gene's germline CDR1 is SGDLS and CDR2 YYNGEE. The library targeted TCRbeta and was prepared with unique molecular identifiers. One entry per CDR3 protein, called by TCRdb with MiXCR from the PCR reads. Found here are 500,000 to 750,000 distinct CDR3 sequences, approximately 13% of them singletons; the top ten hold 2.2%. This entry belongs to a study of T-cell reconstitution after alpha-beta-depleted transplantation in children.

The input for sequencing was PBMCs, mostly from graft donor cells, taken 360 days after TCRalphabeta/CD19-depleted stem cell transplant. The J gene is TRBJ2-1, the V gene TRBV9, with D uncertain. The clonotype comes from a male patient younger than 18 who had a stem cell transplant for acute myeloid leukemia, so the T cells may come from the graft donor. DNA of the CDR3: TGTGCCAGCAGTGAAGGTCCCTACAATGAGCAGTTCTTC. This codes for CASSEGPYNEQFF.